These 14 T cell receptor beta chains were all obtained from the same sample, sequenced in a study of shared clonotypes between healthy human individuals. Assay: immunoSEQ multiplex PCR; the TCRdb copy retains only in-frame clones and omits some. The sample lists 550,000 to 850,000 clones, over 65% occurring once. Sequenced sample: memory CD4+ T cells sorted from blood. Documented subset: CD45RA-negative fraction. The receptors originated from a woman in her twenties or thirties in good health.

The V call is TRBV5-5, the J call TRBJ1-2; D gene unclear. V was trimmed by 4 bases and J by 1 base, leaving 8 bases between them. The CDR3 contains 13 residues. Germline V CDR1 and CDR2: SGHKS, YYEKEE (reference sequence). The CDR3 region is CASSPDVNYGYTF. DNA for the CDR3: TGTGCCAGCAGCCCGGACGTTAACTATGGCTACACCTTC. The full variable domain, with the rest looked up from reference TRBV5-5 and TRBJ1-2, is DAGVTQSPTHLIKTRGQQVTLRCSPISGHKSVSWYQQVLGQGPQFIFQYYEKEERGRGNFPDRFSARQFPNYSSELNVNALLLGDSALYLCASSPDVNYGYTFGSGTRLTVV.

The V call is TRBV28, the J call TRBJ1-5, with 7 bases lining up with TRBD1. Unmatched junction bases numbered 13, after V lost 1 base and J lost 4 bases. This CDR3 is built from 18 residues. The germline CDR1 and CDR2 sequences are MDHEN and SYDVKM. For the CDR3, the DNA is TGTGCCAGCAGTTTATCCCTCGGTACAGGGGTAGGAAATCAGCCCCAGCATTTT. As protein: CASSLSLGTGVGNQPQHF.

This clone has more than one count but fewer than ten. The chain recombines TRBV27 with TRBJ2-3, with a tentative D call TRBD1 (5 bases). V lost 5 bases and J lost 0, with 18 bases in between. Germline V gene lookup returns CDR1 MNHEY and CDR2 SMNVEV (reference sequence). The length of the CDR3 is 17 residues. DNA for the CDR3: TGTGCCAGCAGTCCAAACAGGAGACCTACTAGCACAGATACGCAGTATTTT. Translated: CASSPNRRPTSTDTQYF.

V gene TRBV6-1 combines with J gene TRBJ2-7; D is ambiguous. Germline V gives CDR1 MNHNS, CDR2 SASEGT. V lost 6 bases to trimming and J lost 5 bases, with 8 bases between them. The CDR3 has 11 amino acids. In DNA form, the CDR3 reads TGTGCCAGCAGCCTGATAAACGAGCAGTACTTC. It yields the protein CASSLINEQYF.

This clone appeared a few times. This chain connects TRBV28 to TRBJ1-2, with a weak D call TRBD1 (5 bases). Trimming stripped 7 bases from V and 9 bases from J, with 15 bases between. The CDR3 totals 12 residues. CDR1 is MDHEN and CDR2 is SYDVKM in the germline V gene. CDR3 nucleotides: TGTGCCAGCACCGCCCCAGGGACCCGCTACACCTTC. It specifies CASTAPGTRYTF.

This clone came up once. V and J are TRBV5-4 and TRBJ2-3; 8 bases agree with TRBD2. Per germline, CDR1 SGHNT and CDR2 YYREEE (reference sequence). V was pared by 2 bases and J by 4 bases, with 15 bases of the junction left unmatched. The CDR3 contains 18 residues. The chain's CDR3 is CASSFYGTGGPVADTQYF. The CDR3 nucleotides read TGTGCCAGCAGCTTTTACGGTACGGGAGGGCCAGTCGCAGATACGCAGTATTTT.

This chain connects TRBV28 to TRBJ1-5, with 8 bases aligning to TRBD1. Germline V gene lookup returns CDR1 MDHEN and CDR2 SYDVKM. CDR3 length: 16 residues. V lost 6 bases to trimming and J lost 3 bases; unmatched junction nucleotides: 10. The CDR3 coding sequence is TGTGCCAGCAGGGGCCCGACAGGGGAACTCAATCAGCCCCAGCATTTT. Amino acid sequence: CASRGPTGELNQPQHF.

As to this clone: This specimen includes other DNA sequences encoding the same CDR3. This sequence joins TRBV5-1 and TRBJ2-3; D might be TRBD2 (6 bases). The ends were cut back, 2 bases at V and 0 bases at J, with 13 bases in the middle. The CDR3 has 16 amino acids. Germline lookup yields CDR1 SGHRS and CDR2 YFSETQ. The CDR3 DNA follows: TGCGCCAGCAGCTTTGGAGGGGCGCCTAGCACAGATACGCAGTATTTT. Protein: CASSFGGAPSTDTQYF.

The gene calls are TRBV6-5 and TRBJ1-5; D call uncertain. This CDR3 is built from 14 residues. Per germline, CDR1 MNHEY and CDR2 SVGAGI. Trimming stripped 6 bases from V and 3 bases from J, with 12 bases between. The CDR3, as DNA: TGTGCCAGCAGATTAACAGCAATCAATCAGCCCCAGCATTTT. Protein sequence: CASRLTAINQPQHF.

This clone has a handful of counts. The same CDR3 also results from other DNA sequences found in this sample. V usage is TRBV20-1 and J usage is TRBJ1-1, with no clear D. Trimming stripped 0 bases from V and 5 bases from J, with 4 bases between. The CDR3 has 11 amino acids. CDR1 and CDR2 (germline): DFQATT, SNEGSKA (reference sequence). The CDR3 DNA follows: TGCAGTGCTAGAGATACGACTGAAGCTTTCTTT. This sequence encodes CSARDTTEAFF.

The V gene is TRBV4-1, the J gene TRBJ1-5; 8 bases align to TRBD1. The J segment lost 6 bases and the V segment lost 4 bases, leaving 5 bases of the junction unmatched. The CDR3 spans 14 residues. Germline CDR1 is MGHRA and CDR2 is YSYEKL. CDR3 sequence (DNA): TGCGCCAGCAGCCGATGGACAGGGCGTCAGCCCCAGCATTTT. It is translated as CASSRWTGRQPQHF.

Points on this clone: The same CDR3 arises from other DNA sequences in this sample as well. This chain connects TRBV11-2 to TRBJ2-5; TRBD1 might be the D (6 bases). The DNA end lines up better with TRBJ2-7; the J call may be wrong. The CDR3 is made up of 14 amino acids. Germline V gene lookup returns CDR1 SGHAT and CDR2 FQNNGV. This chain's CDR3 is CASRQQGDSYEQYF. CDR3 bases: TGTGCCAGCAGACAACAGGGAGACTCCTACGAGCAGTACTTC.

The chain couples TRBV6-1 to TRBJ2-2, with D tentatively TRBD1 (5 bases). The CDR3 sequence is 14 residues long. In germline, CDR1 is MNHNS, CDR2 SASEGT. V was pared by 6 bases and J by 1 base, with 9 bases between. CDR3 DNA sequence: TGTGCCAGCAGAAAAGGACAGAACACCGGGGAGCTGTTTTTT. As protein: CASRKGQNTGELFF.

The DNA of the CDR3 is TGTGCCATCAGGGGGACTCCCGACACAGATACGCAGTATTTT. This sequence encodes CAIRGTPDTDTQYF. The V call is TRBV10-3, the J call TRBJ2-3; D is possibly TRBD2 (6 bases). There are 14 residues in the CDR3. Germline lookup yields CDR1 ENHRY and CDR2 SYGVKD. Trimming took off 6 bases at V and 2 bases at J, with 12 bases between the two ends.